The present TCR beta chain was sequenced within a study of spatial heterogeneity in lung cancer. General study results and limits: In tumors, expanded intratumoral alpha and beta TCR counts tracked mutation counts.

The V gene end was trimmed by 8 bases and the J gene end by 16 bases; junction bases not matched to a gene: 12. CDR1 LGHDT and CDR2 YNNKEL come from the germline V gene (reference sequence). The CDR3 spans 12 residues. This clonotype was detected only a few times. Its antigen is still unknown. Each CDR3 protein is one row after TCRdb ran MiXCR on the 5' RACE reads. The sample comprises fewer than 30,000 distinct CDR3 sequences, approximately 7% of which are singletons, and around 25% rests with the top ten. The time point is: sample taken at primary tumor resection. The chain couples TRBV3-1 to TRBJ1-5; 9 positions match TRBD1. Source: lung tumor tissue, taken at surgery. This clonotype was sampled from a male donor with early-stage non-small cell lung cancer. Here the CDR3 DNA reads TGTGCCAGCGAGAGGGAGGGACAGGGATTACATTTT. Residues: CASEREGQGLHF.